This paragraph covers one TCR beta chain sequence. The antigen it binds to is not known. Qualities for individual bases were not recorded, and no much larger clone is one base off. This entry belongs to a study of PD-1 blockade in classical Hodgkin lymphoma (dated by TCRdb to about 2020). Some background on the complete study: Nivolumab dosing was 3 mg/kg intravenously every 2 weeks, continuing until either disease progression or unacceptable toxicity. To define a peripheral blood immune signature of response to PD-1 blockade in classical Hodgkin lymphoma, the study combined TCR beta sequencing with CyTOF.

Genomic DNA was isolated using the Qiagen DNeasy kit from unsorted PBMCs as well as from negatively selected CD4+ and CD8+ fractions. TCR beta CDR3 regions were amplified by immunoSEQ multiplex PCR using primers annealing to V and J segments. Amplification bias was minimized using a synthetic immune receptor repertoire, and residual bias was removed computationally after sequencing. The study's processing was this. Custom Python scripts were used to quantify repertoire diversity as the Shannon entropy index. Unsorted, CD4+ and CD8+ repertoires were analyzed separately, except for combined analyses in which CD4+ and CD8+ sequences were merged in silico. A clone counted as expanded when the clone's frequency after treatment rose at least 2-fold relative to C1D1, and clones undetected at baseline were given a pseudocount of 0.5. Singleton clones were defined as clones with 0 or 1 copy at C1D1, and non-singleton clones were defined as clones with 2 or more copies. Clones expanded in unsorted samples were annotated as CD4+, CD8+ or unknown by matching protein sequences in sorted samples from the same patient. Wilcoxon tests on paired samples were used to test changes in diversity from C1D1 to C4D1. This immuneACCESS table, as held by TCRdb, lists in-frame sequences with V and J called but not all clones. Of the missing ones, under half trace to an unresolved V gene in checked studies; the others have no known cause. Clone size and V and J calls were adopted from that table, with D and trimming inferred from the DNA. A total of around 17,000 clones appear in this sample, approximately 62% of them only once. Together, the top ten hold approximately 7.8% of the sample.

Study-wide findings and limitations: Lower diversity was seen in patients whose nivolumab began less than 1 year after ASCT, and these patients were left out of later analyses so that immune reconstitution would not confound the results. CD4+ but not CD8+ TCR diversity rose significantly by C4D1 (p=0.0027 vs p=0.16), most apparent in complete responders (p=0.02). Trial patients with a complete response had baseline diversity similar to that of newly diagnosed patients, while partial responders and progressors had significantly lower diversity. Only a single clinical trial cohort was studied, and what caused the repertoire differences, possibly disease activity or prior therapy, remained undefined. Newly diagnosed patients were reported to have lower baseline TCR diversity than healthy donors, and relapsed/refractory patients were reported to have lower baseline TCR diversity still.

Taken from cysteine to phenylalanine, the CDR3 has 16 residues. Just CDR3 DNA is preserved here, 48 bases in frame from base 1. Taken from the germline V gene (reference sequence), the CDR1 and CDR2 loops are LNHDA and SQIVND. The junction carries 19 bases between V and J, which are trimmed by 6 bases and 5 bases respectively. In the paper's terms, the time point label means: cycle 4 day 1 (C4D1), after 5 to 7 weeks of nivolumab. Every trial patient had relapsed following autologous stem cell transplantation, and prior brentuximab vedotin exposure was what differed among cohorts A, B and C. A total of around 60 patients with relapsed/refractory classical Hodgkin lymphoma made up the trial cohort, and each patient's best overall response was complete response, partial response or progressive disease. In the multi-cohort phase II CheckMate 205 trial, trial patients received single-agent nivolumab. Best overall response was determined by an independent review committee according to the 2007 International Working Group response criteria. Trial PBMCs were collected immediately before nivolumab initiation (C1D1) and during therapy at cycle 2 day 1 and cycle 4 day 1. Peripheral blood was collected in 8 mL Vacutainer Cell Preparation Tubes, from which PBMCs were isolated by centrifugation and then cryopreserved.

The specimen was peripheral blood mononuclear cells (PBMCs), collected before the fourth cycle of nivolumab. This sequence was found in a human donor with classical Hodgkin lymphoma. The rearranged chain carries TRBV19 and TRBJ2-2; the D call could be TRBD1 or TRBD2, with each sharing 7 bases. The sequenced DNA: TGTGCCAGTAGATTAGGGGGCGGGAGACGAACCGGGGAGCTGTTTTTT. It translates to CASRLGGGRRTGELFF.